This record looks at one T cell receptor beta chain sequence and its context. As yet, its antigen is unknown. One end of the junction fails to match germline, which may point to a read error. The iRepertoire nested amplicon-rescue multiplex PCR amplified TCR alpha and beta CDR3s from RNA. TCRdb re-called the multiplex PCR reads through MiXCR, storing one row per CDR3 protein. The profile shows approximately 400,000 distinct CDR3 sequences, about 40% of them singletons. These data are taken from a study of glioma-infiltrating T cells. For the study at large: Glioma patients had dexamethasone for six or fewer days before surgery.

Germline values: CDR1 WSHSY, CDR2 SAAADI. The CDR3 sequence is 15 residues long. Study-wide results and limits: Signature shared blood CDR3 motifs were enriched in low-divergence and depleted in high-divergence patients. Gliomas, especially low-grade, showed above-expected tissue-blood divergence; non-neoplastic patients showed below.

The material sequenced was glioma tissue, nonneoplastic brain tissue, or PBMCs (not recorded which). The chain recombines TRBV10-2 with TRBJ1-5; tentative D call: TRBD1 (5 bases). This TCR derives from a human donor with low-grade glioma or glioblastoma, undergoing nonglioma brain surgery, or in good health (not recorded which). The CDR3 sequence: CATQPGTVGNQPQHF. CDR3 nucleotides: TGTGCCACCCAACCCGGGACCGTCGGCAATCAGCCCCAGCATTTT.